This T cell receptor beta chain came from a study of beta chain features in type 1 diabetes. The overall study: All samples together contributed 85 million to 120 million sorted cells for examination.

Study results and caveats: Shorter templates might be favored by PCR, equally in patients and controls.

This clone occurred a few times. Antigen specificity is unknown. The authors reverse transcribed all of the isolated RNA, so sequencing captured expressed TCRB transcripts. Libraries were prepared by immunoSEQ multiplex PCR; TCRdb keeps only in-frame clonotypes and omits some of them. The sample yields some 270,000 clones, around 7.3% seen once. Germline-derived CDR1 and CDR2 are SGDLS and YYNGEE. This CDR3 region has 16 residues. V shed 3 bases and J shed 1 base, with 15 bases lying between them. The genes are TRBV9 and TRBJ2-3, with D tentatively TRBD1 (7 bases). The sequencing input was central memory CD4+ T cells from blood. This TCR derives from a young woman in good health. In nucleotides, the CDR3 is TGTGCCAGCAGCGCCCAGGGGGGACAAGGCACAGATACGCAGTATTTT. As protein: CASSAQGGQGTDTQYF.